Sequencing of this T cell receptor (beta chain) was carried out in a study of CD8 T cells in Susac syndrome. Germline V CDR1 and CDR2: SGDLS, YYNGEE. The germline V and J ends were trimmed by 4 bases and 0 bases, with 10 bases remaining between them. The CDR3 totals 14 residues. This clonotype has a single count. The RNA input was about 0.5 to 1 ug, and it was reverse transcribed with random hexamers. TCR beta CDR3 was amplified by immunoSEQ covering 54 Vbeta and 13 Jbeta. From the immunoSEQ multiplex PCR reads, TCRdb called clonotypes with MiXCR, one entry per CDR3 protein. The sample records 200,000 to 250,000 distinct CDR3 sequences, around 95% being singletons.

The clonotype was recovered from a human donor with multiple sclerosis. The sequencing input was CD4+ T cells from PBMCs. The chain couples TRBV9 to TRBJ1-1; D unresolved. In DNA form, the CDR3 reads TGTGCCAGCAGCCAAGAGGGCATGAACACTGAAGCTTTCTTT. Protein product: CASSQEGMNTEAFF. Together with reference TRBV9 and TRBJ1-1, the CDR3 gives the full variable domain: DSGVTQTPKHLITATGQRVTLRCSPRSGDLSVYWYQQSLDQGLQFLIQYYNGEERAKGNILERFSAQQFPDLHSELNLSSLELGDSALYFCASSQEGMNTEAFFGQGTRLTVV.